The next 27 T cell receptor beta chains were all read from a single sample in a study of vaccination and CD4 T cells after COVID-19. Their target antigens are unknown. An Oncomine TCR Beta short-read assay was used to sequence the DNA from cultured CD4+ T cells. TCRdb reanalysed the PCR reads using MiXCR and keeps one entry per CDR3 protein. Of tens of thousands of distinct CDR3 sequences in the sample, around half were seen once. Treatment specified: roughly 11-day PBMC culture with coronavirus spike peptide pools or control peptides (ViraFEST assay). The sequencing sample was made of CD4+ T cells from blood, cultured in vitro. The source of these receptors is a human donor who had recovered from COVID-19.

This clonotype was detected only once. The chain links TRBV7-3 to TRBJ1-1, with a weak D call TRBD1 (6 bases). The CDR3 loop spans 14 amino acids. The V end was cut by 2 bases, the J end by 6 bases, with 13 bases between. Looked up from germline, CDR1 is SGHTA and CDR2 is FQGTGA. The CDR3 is CASSLFRGEAEAFF. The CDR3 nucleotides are TGTGCCAGCAGCTTATTCAGGGGCGAAGCTGAAGCTTTCTTT.

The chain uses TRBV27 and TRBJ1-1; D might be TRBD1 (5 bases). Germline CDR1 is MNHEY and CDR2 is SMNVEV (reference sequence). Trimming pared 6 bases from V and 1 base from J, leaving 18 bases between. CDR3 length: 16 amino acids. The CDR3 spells CASRGTAVRWNTEAFF. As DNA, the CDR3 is TGTGCCAGCAGGGGGACTGCCGTCAGATGGAACACTGAAGCTTTCTTT.

This CDR3 is CASSRASGETQYF. CDR3 nucleotide sequence: TGTGCCAGCAGTAGGGCTAGCGGAGAGACCCAGTACTTC. The chain combines TRBV27 with TRBJ2-5, with 7 nucleotides matching TRBD2. Germline V gene sequence: CDR1 MNHEY, CDR2 SMNVEV (reference sequence). The trim removed 5 bases at V and 4 bases at J, leaving 4 bases unmatched. There are 13 residues in the CDR3.

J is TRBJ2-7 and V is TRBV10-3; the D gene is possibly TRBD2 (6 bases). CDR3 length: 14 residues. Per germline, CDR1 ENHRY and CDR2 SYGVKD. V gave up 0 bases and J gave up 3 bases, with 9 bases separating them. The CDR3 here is CAISESGGNYEQYF. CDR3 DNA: TGTGCCATCAGTGAGTCTGGGGGGAACTACGAGCAGTACTTC.

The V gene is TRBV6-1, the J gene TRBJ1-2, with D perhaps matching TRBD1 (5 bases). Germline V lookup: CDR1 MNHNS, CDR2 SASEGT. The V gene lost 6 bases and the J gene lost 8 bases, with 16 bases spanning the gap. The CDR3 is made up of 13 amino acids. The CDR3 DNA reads TGTGCCAGCAGACCGGGGGGTCGGAAAGGCTACACCTTC. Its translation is CASRPGGRKGYTF.

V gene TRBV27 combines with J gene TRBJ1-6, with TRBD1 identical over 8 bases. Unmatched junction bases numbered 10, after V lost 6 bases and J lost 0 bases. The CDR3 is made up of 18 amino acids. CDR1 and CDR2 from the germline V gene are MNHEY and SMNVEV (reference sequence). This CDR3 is CASRILGQGSSYNSPLHF. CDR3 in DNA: TGTGCCAGCAGAATCCTCGGACAGGGAAGCTCCTATAATTCACCCCTCCACTTT.

CDR3 bases: TGTGCCAGTAGTAGGGAGAGGGGGACGGGGGGCATTCAGTACTTC. Protein sequence: CASSRERGTGGIQYF. This chain uses TRBV19 with TRBJ2-4; D perhaps matches TRBD2 (7 bases). This CDR3 has 15 residues. Germline-derived CDR1 and CDR2 are LNHDA and SQIVND (reference sequence). Between the trimmed V and J ends, which lost 4 bases and 9 bases, there was a span of 19 bases. The full variable domain, in which reference TRBV19 and TRBJ2-4 provide the parts outside the CDR3, is DGGITQSPKYLFRKEGQNVTLSCEQNLNHDAMYWYRQDPGQGLRLIYYSQIVNDFQKGDIAEGYSVSREKKESFPLTVTSAQKNPTAFYLCASSRERGTGGIQYFGAGTRLSVL.

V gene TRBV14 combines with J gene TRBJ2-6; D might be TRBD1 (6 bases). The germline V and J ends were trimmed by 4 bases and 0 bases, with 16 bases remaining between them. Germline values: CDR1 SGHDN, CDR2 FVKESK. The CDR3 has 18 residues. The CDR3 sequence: CASSRKTGKNSGANVLTF. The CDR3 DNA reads TGTGCCAGCAGCCGAAAGACAGGCAAGAACTCTGGGGCCAACGTCCTGACTTTC.

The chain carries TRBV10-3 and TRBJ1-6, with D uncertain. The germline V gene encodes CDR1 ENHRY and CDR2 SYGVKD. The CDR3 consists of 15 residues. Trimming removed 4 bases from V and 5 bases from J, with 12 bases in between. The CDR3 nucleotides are TGTGCCATCAGTGGAAGACTGCCGAATAATTCACCCCTCCACTTT. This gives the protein CAISGRLPNNSPLHF.

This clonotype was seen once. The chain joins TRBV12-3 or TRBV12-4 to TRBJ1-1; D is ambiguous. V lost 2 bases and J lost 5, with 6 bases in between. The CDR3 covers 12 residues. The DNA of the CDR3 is TGTGCCAGCAGTTTACAGGAAACTGAAGCTTTCTTT. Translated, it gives CASSLQETEAFF.

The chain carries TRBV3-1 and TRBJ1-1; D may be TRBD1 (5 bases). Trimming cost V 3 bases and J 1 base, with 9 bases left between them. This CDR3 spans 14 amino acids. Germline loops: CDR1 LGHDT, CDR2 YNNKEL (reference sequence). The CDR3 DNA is TGTGCCAGCAGCCAGGGGACGGCGAACACTGAAGCTTTCTTT. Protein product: CASSQGTANTEAFF.

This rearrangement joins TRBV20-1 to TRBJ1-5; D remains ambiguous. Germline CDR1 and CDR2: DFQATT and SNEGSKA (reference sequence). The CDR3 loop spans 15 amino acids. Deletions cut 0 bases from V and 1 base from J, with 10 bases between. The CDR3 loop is CSARDRGKSNQPQHF. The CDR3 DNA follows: TGCAGTGCTAGAGATCGAGGGAAGAGCAATCAGCCCCAGCATTTT.

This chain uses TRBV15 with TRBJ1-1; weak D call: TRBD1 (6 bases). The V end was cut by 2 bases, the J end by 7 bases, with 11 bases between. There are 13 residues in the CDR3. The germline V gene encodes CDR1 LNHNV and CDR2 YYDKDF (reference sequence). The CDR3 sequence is CATSRTGKGEAFF. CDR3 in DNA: TGTGCCACCAGCAGAACAGGGAAGGGTGAAGCTTTCTTT.

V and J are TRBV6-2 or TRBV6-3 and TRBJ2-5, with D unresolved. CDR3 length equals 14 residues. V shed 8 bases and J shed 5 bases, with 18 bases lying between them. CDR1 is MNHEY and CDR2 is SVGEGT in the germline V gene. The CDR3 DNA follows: TGTGCCAGCTCCCCAAGGCTAGGTGGGGAGACCCAGTACTTC. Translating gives CASSPRLGGETQYF.

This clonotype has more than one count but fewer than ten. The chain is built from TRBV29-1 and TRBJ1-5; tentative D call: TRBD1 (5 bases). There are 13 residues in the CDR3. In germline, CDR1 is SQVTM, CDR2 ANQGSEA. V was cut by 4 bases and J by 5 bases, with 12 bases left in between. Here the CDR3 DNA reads TGCAGCGTTGTCGGCCAGGGCGATCAGCCCCAGCATTTT. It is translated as CSVVGQGDQPQHF.

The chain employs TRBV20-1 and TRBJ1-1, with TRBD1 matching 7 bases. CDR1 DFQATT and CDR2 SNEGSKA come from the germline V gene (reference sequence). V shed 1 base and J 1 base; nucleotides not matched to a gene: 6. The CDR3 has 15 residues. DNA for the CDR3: TGCAGTGCTAGAGCCCGGACAGGCTGGAACACTGAAGCTTTCTTT. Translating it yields CSARARTGWNTEAFF.

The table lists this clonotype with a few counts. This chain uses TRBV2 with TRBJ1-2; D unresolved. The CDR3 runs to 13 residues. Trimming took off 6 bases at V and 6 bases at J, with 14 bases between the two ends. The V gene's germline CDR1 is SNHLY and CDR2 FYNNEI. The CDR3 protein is CASRGEVTDGYTF. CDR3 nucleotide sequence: TGTGCCAGCAGGGGAGAGGTAACTGATGGCTACACCTTC.

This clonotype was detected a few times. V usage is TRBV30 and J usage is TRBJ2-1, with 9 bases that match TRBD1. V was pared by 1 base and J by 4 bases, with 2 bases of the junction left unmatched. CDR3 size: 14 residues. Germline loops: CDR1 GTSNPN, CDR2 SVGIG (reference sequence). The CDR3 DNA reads TGTGCCTGGAGTGGAGGACAGGGGTACAATGAGCAGTTCTTC. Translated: CAWSGGQGYNEQFF.

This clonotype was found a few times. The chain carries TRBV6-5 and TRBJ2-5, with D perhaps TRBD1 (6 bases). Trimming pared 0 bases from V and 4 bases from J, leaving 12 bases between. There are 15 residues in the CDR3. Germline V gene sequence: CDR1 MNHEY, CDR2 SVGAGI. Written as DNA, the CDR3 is TGTGCCAGCAGTTACTCGGGGGCACGAGTAGAGACCCAGTACTTC. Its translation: CASSYSGARVETQYF.

The CDR3 spells CASSQDRRRQVMNTEAFF. In nucleotides, the CDR3 is TGCGCCAGCAGCCAAGATCGACGTAGACAGGTCATGAACACTGAAGCTTTCTTT. This sequence joins TRBV4-1 and TRBJ1-1; D perhaps matches TRBD1 (6 bases). The V gene lost 0 bases and the J gene lost 0 bases, with 17 bases spanning the gap. The CDR3 length is 18 residues. Germline CDR1 is MGHRA and CDR2 is YSYEKL.

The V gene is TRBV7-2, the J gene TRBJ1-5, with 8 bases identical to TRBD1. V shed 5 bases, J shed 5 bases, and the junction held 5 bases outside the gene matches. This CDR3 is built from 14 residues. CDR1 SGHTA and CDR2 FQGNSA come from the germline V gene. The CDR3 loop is CASSRSGQDQPQHF. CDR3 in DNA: TGTGCCAGCAGCCGATCGGGACAGGATCAGCCCCAGCATTTT.

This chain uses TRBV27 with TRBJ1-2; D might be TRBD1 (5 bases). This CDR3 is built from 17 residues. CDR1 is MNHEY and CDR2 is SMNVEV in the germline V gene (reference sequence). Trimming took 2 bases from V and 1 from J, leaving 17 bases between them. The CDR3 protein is CASSLGVLGGNNYGYTF. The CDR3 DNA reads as TGTGCCAGCAGTTTAGGAGTCCTCGGGGGTAATAACTATGGCTACACCTTC.

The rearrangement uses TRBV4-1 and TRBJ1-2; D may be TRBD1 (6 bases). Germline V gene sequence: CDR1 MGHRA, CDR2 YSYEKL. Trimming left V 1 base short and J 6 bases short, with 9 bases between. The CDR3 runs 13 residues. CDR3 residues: CASSQGAGDGYTF. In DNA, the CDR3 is TGCGCCAGCAGCCAAGGGGCAGGGGATGGCTACACCTTC.

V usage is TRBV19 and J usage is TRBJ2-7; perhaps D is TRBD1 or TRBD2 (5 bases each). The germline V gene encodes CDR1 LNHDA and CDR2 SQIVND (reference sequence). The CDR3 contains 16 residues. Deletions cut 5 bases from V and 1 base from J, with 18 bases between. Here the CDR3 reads CASSPSRDPLSYEQYF. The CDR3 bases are TGTGCCAGTAGTCCCTCGAGGGACCCCCTTTCCTACGAGCAGTACTTC.

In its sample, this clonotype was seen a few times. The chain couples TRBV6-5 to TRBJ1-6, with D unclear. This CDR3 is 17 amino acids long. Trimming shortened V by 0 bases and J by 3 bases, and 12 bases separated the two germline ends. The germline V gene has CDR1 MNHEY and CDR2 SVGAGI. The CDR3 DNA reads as TGTGCCAGCAGTTACTCGCCGGCCGGTAGCTATAATTCACCCCTCCACTTT. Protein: CASSYSPAGSYNSPLHF.

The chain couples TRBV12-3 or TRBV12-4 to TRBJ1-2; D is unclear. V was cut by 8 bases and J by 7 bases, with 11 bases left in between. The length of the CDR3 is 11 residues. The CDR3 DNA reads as TGTGCCAGCCCAAACCCATGTGGCTACACCTTC. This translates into CASPNPCGYTF.

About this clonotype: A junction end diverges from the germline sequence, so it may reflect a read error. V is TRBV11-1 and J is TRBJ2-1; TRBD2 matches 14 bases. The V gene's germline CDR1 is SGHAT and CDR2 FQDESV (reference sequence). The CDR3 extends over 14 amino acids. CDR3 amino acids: CASSLGLAGGEGVF. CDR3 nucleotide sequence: TGTGCCAGCAGCTTAGGACTAGCGGGAGGGGAGGGAGTCTTC.